This passage covers 13 T cell receptor beta chains from one sample sequenced in a study of T cells in Graves' hyperthyroidism and ophthalmopathy. Amplification targeted TCR beta CDR3 regions from RNA transcripts. The study used the HTBI primer set for a first-round RT-PCR of the TCR CDR3. One entry per CDR3 protein results from TCRdb running MiXCR on the multiplex PCR reads. The profile covers fewer than 700,000 distinct CDR3 sequences, with roughly 16% appearing a single time and around 3.9% taken by the ten largest. Sequencing input: blood. Receptor source: a woman aged 25 to 39 with Graves' hyperthyroidism.

The rearrangement joins TRBV3-1 to TRBJ2-3; a possible D gene is TRBD2 (6 bases). V shed 2 bases and J shed 4 bases, with 13 bases lying between them. This CDR3 spans 15 amino acids. Per germline, CDR1 LGHDT and CDR2 YNNKEL (reference sequence). In DNA, the CDR3 is TGTGCCAGCAGCCAATGGGGAGGTCGCGCAGATACGCAGTATTTT. Its translation is CASSQWGGRADTQYF.

This clonotype was seen just once. This sequence joins TRBV27 and TRBJ2-7; TRBD1 matches at 7 bases. This CDR3 region has 14 residues. Germline trimming cut 6 bases from V and 2 bases from J; bases unmatched to any gene: 7. From germline, CDR1 is MNHEY and CDR2 SMNVEV (reference sequence). The CDR3 reads CASRGQAATYEQYF. CDR3 bases: TGTGCCAGCAGAGGACAGGCGGCAACCTACGAGCAGTACTTC.

This clonotype was seen ten or more times. The rearrangement links TRBV28 to TRBJ2-7, with 15 nucleotides matching TRBD2. V gave up 2 bases and J gave up 9 bases; unmatched junction bases: 8. Germline values: CDR1 MDHEN, CDR2 SYDVKM. This CDR3 has 16 residues. The CDR3 DNA reads as TGTGCCAGCAGTTTAAGGTGGACTAGCGGGAGGGCCGTGCAGTACTTC. Translation gives CASSLRWTSGRAVQYF.

In its sample, this clonotype was seen many times. The chain joins TRBV3-1 to TRBJ2-3; tentatively, D is TRBD2 (6 bases). The CDR3 has 15 amino acids. V was clipped by 0 bases and J by 5 bases, with 12 bases between them. Germline CDR1 reads LGHDT; CDR2 reads YNNKEL (reference sequence). The CDR3 bases are TGTGCCAGCAGCCAAGATTGGGGAGCGGGAGATACGCAGTATTTT. It encodes CASSQDWGAGDTQYF.

This clonotype was observed a handful of times. The gene calls are TRBV3-1 and TRBJ2-1; TRBD2 aligns across 11 bases. The CDR3 is made up of 17 amino acids. Unmatched junction bases numbered 15, after V lost 4 bases and J lost 10 bases. Germline V gene sequence: CDR1 LGHDT, CDR2 YNNKEL (reference sequence). The CDR3 region has the DNA TGTGCCAGCAGCCCCAATAGCGGGAGGGCTGTTAATAGGGAGCAGTTCTTC. Translation: CASSPNSGRAVNREQFF.

The V gene is TRBV7-3, the J gene TRBJ2-4, with a possible D match to TRBD1 (5 bases). Trimming took off 4 bases at V and 7 bases at J, with 20 bases between the two ends. The germline V gene has CDR1 SGHTA and CDR2 FQGTGA. The CDR3 runs 16 residues. CDR3 DNA: TGTGCCAGCAGCTCAAAGGGGTTGGGCCTGCAGAACATTCAGTACTTC. Protein product: CASSSKGLGLQNIQYF.

There are many counts of this clonotype. The chain couples TRBV20-1 to TRBJ2-1, with TRBD2 matching 14 bases. V was pared by 5 bases and J by 8 bases, with 11 bases of the junction left unmatched. This CDR3 has 16 residues. CDR1 DFQATT and CDR2 SNEGSKA come from the germline V gene (reference sequence). CDR3 coding DNA: TGCAGTGCTCAACCCGGGACTAGCGGGAGCGGCGATGAGCAGTTCTTC. Translated, it gives CSAQPGTSGSGDEQFF.

This clonotype showed up many times. The rearrangement joins TRBV28 to TRBJ1-1; 10 bases align to TRBD1. Germline V gene lookup returns CDR1 MDHEN and CDR2 SYDVKM. Germline trimming cut 6 bases from V and 5 bases from J; bases unmatched to any gene: 12. CDR3 length equals 16 residues. The CDR3 bases are TGTGCCAGCAGACCGTCAGGACAGGGGGATGGGACTGAAGCTTTCTTT. Protein product: CASRPSGQGDGTEAFF.

The chain joins TRBV6-9 to TRBJ2-7; tentative D call: TRBD1 (6 bases). Trimming took 8 bases from V and 0 from J, leaving 14 bases between them. Germline CDR1 reads MNHGY; CDR2 reads SVAAGI. This CDR3 spans 14 amino acids. The DNA of the CDR3 is TGTGCCAGCGGTTCGACAGGCGCCTCCTACGAGCAGTACTTC. It codes for CASGSTGASYEQYF.

This clonotype occurred many times. J is TRBJ1-2 and V is TRBV30, with D unclear. Trimming stripped 1 base from V and 4 bases from J, with 16 bases between. Germline assignment: CDR1 GTSNPN and CDR2 SVGIG (reference sequence). The CDR3 has 15 residues. The DNA of the CDR3 is TGTGCCTGGAGTGGCGGGGATGACCGCGGCTATGGCTACACCTTC. Amino acids: CAWSGGDDRGYGYTF.

The sample holds a few counts of this clonotype. A much larger clone lies one base from this, so it may be a read error. The gene calls are TRBV28 and TRBJ2-1, with 13 bases identical to TRBD2. J was trimmed by 7 bases and V by 11 bases; bases with no gene match: 14. This CDR3 comprises 16 residues. CDR1 and CDR2 (germline): MDHEN, SYDVKM. Written as DNA, the CDR3 is TGTGCCTCTGGGGGGTCGGGGACTAGCGGGACTAATGAGCAGTTCTTC. This codes for CASGGSGTSGTNEQFF.

This clonotype was seen at least ten times. This chain joins TRBV25-1 and TRBJ2-1; D might be TRBD1 or TRBD2, each matching 5 bases. The CDR3 extends over 14 amino acids. V lost 2 bases and J 5 bases, leaving 10 bases between the germline ends. Germline V gene sequence: CDR1 MGHDK, CDR2 SYGVNS. The CDR3 nucleotides are TGTGCCAGCAGTGAACGAAGGGGAGACAATGAGCAGTTCTTC. It is translated as CASSERRGDNEQFF.

The chain recombines TRBV11-2 with TRBJ1-1; 7 bases are shared with TRBD1. Trimming cost V 5 bases and J 3 bases; bases outside gene matches: 6. The germline gives CDR1 SGHAT, CDR2 FQNNGV. This CDR3 has 14 residues. CDR3 DNA sequence: TGTGCCAGCAGCCCCACCGACAGGGACACTGAAGCTTTCTTT. Its translation is CASSPTDRDTEAFF.